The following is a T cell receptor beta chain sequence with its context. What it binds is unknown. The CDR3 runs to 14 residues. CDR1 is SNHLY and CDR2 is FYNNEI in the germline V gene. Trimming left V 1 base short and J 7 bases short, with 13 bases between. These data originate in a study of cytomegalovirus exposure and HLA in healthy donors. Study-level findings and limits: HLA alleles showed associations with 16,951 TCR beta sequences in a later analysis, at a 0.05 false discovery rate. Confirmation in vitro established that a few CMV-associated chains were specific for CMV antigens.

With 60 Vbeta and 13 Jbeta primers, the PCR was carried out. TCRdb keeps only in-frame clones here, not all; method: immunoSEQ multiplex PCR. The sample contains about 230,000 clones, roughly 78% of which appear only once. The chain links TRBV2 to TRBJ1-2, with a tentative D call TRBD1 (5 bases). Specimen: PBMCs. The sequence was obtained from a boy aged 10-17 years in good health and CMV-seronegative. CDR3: CASSEEDEGVGYTF. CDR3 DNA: TGTGCCAGCAGTGAAGAGGACGAAGGGGTTGGCTACACCTTC.